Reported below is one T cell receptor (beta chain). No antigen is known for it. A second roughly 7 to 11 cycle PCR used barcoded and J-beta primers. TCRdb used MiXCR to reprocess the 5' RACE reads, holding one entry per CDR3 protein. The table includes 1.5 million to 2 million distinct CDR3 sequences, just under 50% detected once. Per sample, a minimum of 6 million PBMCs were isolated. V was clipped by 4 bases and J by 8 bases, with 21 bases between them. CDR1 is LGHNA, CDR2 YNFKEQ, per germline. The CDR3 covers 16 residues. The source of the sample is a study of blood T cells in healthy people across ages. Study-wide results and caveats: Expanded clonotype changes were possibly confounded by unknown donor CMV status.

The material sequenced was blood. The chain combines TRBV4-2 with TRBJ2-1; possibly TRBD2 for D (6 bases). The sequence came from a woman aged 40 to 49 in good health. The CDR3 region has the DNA TGTGCCAGCAGCCGGCCCCCAGCGGGTCTCGGTGATGAGCAGTTCTTC. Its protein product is CASSRPPAGLGDEQFF.